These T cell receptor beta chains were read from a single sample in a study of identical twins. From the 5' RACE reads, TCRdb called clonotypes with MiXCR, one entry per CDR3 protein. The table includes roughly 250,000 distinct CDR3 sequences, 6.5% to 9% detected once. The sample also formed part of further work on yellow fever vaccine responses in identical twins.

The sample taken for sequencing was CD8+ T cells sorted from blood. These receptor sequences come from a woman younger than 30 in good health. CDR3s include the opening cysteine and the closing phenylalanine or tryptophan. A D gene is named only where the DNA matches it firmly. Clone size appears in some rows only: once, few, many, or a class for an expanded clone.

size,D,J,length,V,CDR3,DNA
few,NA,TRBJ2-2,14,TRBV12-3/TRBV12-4,CASDGWGNTGELFF,TGTGCCAGCGACGGGTGGGGGAACACCGGGGAGCTGTTTTTT
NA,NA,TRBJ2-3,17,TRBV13,CASSWRDRAGITDTQYF,TGTGCCAGCAGCTGGAGGGACCGCGCCGGGATCACAGATACGCAGTATTTT
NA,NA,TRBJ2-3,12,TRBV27,CASSPTRDTQYF,TGTGCCAGCTCTCCTACCCGGGATACGCAGTATTTT
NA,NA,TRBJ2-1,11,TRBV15,CATSEPDEQFF,TGTGCCACCTCGGAGCCCGATGAGCAGTTCTTC
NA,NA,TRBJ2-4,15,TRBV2,CASSDLQGPGNIQYF,TGTGCCAGCAGTGATCTGCAGGGGCCGGGGAACATTCAGTACTTC
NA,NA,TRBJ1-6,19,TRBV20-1,CCARHSTDSRFNNNSPLHF,TGCTGTGCTAGACACTCTACAGACAGCCGATTTAATAATAATTCACCCCTCCACTTT
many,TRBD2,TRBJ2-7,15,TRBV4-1,CASTTGTSGSYEQYF,TGCGCCAGCACAACAGGGACTAGCGGGAGCTACGAGCAGTACTTC
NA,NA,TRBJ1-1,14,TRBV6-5,CASSYVVEGTEAFF,TGTGCCAGCAGTTACGTTGTGGAGGGCACTGAAGCTTTCTTT
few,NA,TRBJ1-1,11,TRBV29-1,CSVETNTEAFF,TGCAGCGTTGAAACTAACACTGAAGCTTTCTTT
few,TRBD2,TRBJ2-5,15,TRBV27,CASSPGASGSETQYF,TGTGCCAGCAGTCCGGGGGCTAGCGGGAGTGAGACCCAGTACTTC
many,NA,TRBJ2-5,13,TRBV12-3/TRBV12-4,CASSLTHPETQYF,TGTGCCAGCAGTTTAACCCATCCGGAGACCCAGTACTTC
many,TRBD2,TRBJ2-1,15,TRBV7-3,CASSLLAGGPSEQFF,TGTGCCAGCAGCTTACTAGCGGGAGGGCCTAGTGAGCAGTTCTTC
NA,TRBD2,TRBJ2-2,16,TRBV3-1,CASSHLAGDITGELFF,TGTGCCAGCAGCCACCTAGCGGGCGATATTACCGGGGAGCTGTTTTTT
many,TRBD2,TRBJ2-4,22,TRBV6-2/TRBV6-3,CASSPPGQLSSGVWGAKNIQYF,TGTGCCAGCAGTCCGCCGGGACAGCTATCTAGCGGGGTCTGGGGGGCCAAAAACATTCAGTACTTC
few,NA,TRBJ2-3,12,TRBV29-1,CSPFLLTDTQYF,TGCAGCCCTTTCCTGTTGACAGATACGCAGTATTTT
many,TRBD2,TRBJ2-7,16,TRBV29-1,CSVEDRPSGSFYEQYF,TGCAGCGTTGAAGATCGTCCTAGCGGGAGTTTCTACGAGCAGTACTTC
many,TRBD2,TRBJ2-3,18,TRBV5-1,CASSLRGLAGDPTDTQYF,TGCGCCAGCAGCTTGAGGGGACTAGCGGGAGACCCCACAGATACGCAGTATTTT
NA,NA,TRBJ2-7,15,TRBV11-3,CASSSEGPGKYEQYF,TGTGCCAGCAGCTCCGAGGGGCCGGGGAAGTACGAGCAGTACTTC
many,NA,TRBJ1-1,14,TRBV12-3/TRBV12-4,CASSQTSEGTEAFF,TGTGCCAGCAGTCAAACGTCGGAGGGCACTGAAGCTTTCTTT
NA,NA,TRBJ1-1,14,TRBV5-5,CASSTGYRSTEAFF,TGTGCCAGCAGCACAGGGTACCGTAGCACTGAAGCTTTCTTT
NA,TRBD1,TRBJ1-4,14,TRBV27,CASRPGGWYEKLFF,TGTGCCAGCAGGCCAGGGGGGTGGTATGAAAAACTGTTTTTT
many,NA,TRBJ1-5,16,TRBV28,CASSLFGGPNNQPQHF,TGTGCCAGCAGTTTATTTGGGGGACCGAACAATCAGCCCCAGCATTTT
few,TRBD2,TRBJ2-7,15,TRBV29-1,CSVTGLAGVSYEQYF,TGCAGCGTAACGGGACTAGCGGGAGTCTCCTACGAGCAGTACTTC
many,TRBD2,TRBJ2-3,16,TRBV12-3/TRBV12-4,CASNLLAGGDRDTQYF,TGTGCCAGCAATCTTCTAGCGGGAGGAGATAGAGATACGCAGTATTTT
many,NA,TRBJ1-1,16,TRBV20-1,CSATLGPRRLDTEAFF,TGCAGTGCTACTCTAGGGCCCCGAAGGTTGGACACTGAAGCTTTCTTT
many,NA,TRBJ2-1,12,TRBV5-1,CASSSDLYEQFF,TGCGCCAGCAGCTCGGACCTCTATGAGCAGTTCTTC
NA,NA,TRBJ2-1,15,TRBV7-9,CASSFTMSSYNEQFF,TGTGCCAGCAGCTTCACTATGAGCTCCTACAATGAGCAGTTCTTC
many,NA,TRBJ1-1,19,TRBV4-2,CASSRQLVGQLRDATEAFF,TGTGCCAGCAGCCGACAGTTAGTCGGACAGTTGCGAGATGCCACTGAAGCTTTCTTT
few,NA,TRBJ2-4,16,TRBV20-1,CSARDRSAQWGDIQYF,TGCAGTGCTAGAGATCGGAGCGCTCAGTGGGGAGACATTCAGTACTTC
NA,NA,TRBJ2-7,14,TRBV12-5,CASGIQGPPNEQYF,TGTGCTAGTGGGATACAGGGACCTCCTAACGAGCAGTACTTC
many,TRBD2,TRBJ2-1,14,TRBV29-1,CSMEGLAGGYEQFF,TGCAGCATGGAGGGACTAGCGGGAGGTTACGAGCAGTTCTTC
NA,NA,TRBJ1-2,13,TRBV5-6,CASRVMSGVGYTF,TGTGCCAGCAGGGTTATGTCGGGAGTTGGCTACACCTTC
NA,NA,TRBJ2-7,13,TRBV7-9,CASSLAWGYEQYF,TGTGCCAGCAGCTTAGCCTGGGGGTACGAGCAGTACTTC
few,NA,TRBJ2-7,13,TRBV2,CASSPLGDDEQYF,TGTGCCAGCAGTCCCCTGGGAGACGACGAGCAGTACTTC
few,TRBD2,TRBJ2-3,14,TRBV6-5,CASSYASGGDTQYF,TGTGCCAGCAGTTACGCTTCGGGGGGAGATACGCAGTATTTT
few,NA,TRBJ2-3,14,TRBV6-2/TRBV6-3,CASSYSPPADTQYF,TGTGCCAGCAGTTACTCACCCCCCGCAGATACGCAGTATTTT
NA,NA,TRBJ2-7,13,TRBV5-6,CASSRGPAYEQYF,TGTGCCAGCAGCCGGGGTCCAGCGTACGAGCAGTACTTC
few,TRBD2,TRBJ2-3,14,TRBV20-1,CSARGLVSPDTQYF,TGCAGTGCTAGGGGACTAGTTTCCCCAGATACGCAGTATTTT
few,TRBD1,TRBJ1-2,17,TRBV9,CASSLRPSDRGDYGYTF,TGTGCCAGCAGCCTCCGACCTTCGGACAGGGGTGACTATGGCTACACCTTC
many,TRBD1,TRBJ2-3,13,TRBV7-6,CASSPGQELPQYF,TGTGCCAGCAGCCCGGGACAGGAACTACCGCAGTATTTT
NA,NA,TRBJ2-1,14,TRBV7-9,CASSPSPRDQGQFF,TGTGCCAGCAGCCCCTCCCCCCGGGATCAAGGGCAGTTCTTC
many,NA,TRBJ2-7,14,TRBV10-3,CAISELGRDYEQYF,TGTGCCATCAGTGAATTGGGCCGGGACTACGAGCAGTACTTC
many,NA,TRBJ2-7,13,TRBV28,CASSRVAVREQYF,TGTGCCAGCAGTAGGGTGGCTGTTAGGGAGCAGTACTTC
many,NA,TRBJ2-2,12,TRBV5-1,CASSPGGGELFF,TGCGCCAGCAGCCCGGGTGGCGGGGAGCTGTTTTTT
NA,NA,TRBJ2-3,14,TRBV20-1,CSAREGGYTDTQYF,TGCAGTGCCCGTGAGGGCGGTTACACAGATACGCAGTATTTT
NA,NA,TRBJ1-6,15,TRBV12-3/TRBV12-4,CASSLGGLSNSPLHF,TGTGCCAGCAGTTTAGGAGGTTTGAGTAATTCACCCCTCCACTTT
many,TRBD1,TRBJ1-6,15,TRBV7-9,CASSRGTDPYSPLHF,TGTGCCAGCAGCCGTGGGACAGACCCATATTCACCCCTCCACTTT
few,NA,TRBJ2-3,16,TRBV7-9,CASNPPYGGRGDTQYF,TGTGCCAGCAACCCCCCCTATGGGGGGCGGGGAGATACGCAGTATTTT
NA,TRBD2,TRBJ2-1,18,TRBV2,CASSEPGASGSPGNEQFF,TGTGCCAGCAGTGAACCGGGGGCTAGCGGGAGTCCGGGAAATGAGCAGTTCTTC
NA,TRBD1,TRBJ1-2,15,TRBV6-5,CASSYGDRGNYGYTF,TGTGCCAGCAGTTACGGGGACAGGGGGAACTATGGCTACACCTTC
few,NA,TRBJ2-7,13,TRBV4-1,CASSQGGLYEQYF,TGCGCCAGCAGCCAAGGAGGTCTTTACGAGCAGTACTTC